This passage covers 31 T cell receptor beta chains from one sample sequenced in a study of blood T cell repertoires in COVID-19. The protocol was immunoSEQ multiplex PCR, while the TCRdb copy is restricted to in-frame clones and leaves out a portion. The sample shows over 100,000 clones, 75% to 85% of them seen only once. Sample: peripheral blood. The source is a woman aged 80 or over with acute or convalescent COVID-19.

The rearrangement uses TRBV7-2 and TRBJ1-6; 8 nucleotides match TRBD1. Germline CDR1 and CDR2: SGHTA and FQGNSA. CDR3 length: 17 amino acids. The trim removed 5 bases at V and 2 bases at J, leaving 8 bases unmatched. The CDR3 bases are TGTGCCAGCAGCCCTGGACAGGGCAATACCTATAATTCACCCCTCCACTTT. Residues: CASSPGQGNTYNSPLHF.

V and J are TRBV5-8 and TRBJ1-5; 7 bases match TRBD1. Germline assignment: CDR1 SGHTS and CDR2 YDEGEE. This CDR3 spans 15 amino acids. The junction had 11 bases not matched to a gene; V was cut back by 4 bases and J by 7 bases. CDR3 DNA sequence: TGTGCCAGCAGCCGGAGAGGACAGGCCGGACAGCCCCAGCATTTT. Translated, it gives CASSRRGQAGQPQHF.

The chain joins TRBV6-5 to TRBJ1-1, with D maybe TRBD1 (5 bases). The germline CDR1 and CDR2 sequences are MNHEY and SVGAGI. Trimming took 6 bases from V and 3 from J, leaving 11 bases between them. The CDR3 is 13 residues long. CDR3 sequence (DNA): TGTGCCAGCAGCGGACGGGGGGACACTGAAGCTTTCTTT. Its protein product is CASSGRGDTEAFF.

V is TRBV29-1 and J is TRBJ2-7; 7 nucleotides agree with TRBD2. In germline, CDR1 is SQVTM, CDR2 ANQGSEA. Trimming at V came to 6 bases and at J to 2 bases, leaving 10 bases not matched to a gene. This CDR3 contains 14 residues. CDR3 in amino acids: CSVDSSGTTYEQYF. In DNA form, the CDR3 reads TGCAGCGTCGATTCCAGCGGGACGACCTACGAGCAGTACTTC.

The sample holds a few counts of this clone. V gene TRBV28 combines with J gene TRBJ1-6; D gene uncertain. V was cut by 5 bases and J by 7 bases, with 6 bases left in between. Looked up from germline, CDR1 is MDHEN and CDR2 is SYDVKM. This CDR3 is 12 amino acids long. CDR3 bases: TGTGCCAGCAGTGTCAGGAATTCACCCCTCCACTTT. This encodes CASSVRNSPLHF.

The rearrangement links TRBV7-9 to TRBJ1-4, with D hard to call. The germline gives CDR1 SEHNR, CDR2 FQNEAQ (reference sequence). The CDR3 sequence is 12 residues long. The germline V and J ends were trimmed by 5 bases and 11 bases, with 12 bases remaining between them. The CDR3 protein is CASSTSSGKLFF. The CDR3 nucleotides read TGTGCCAGCAGCACCTCTTCGGGGAAACTGTTTTTT. The whole variable domain, remainder taken from reference TRBV7-9 and TRBJ1-4, is DTGVSQNPRHKITKRGQNVTFRCDPISEHNRLYWYRQTLGQGPEFLTYFQNEAQLEKSRLLSDRFSAERPKGSFSTLEIQRTEQGDSAMYLCASSTSSGKLFFGSGTQLSVL.

The chain carries TRBV28 and TRBJ1-5; no clear D. The CDR3 consists of 12 residues. V shed 5 bases and J shed 6 bases, with 8 bases lying between them. From germline, CDR1 is MDHEN and CDR2 SYDVKM. The CDR3 DNA reads TGTGCCAGCAGTGGAAACAGTCAGCCCCAGCATTTT. Translation gives CASSGNSQPQHF. The entire variable domain, with the rest obtained from reference TRBV28 and TRBJ1-5, is as follows: DVKVTQSSRYLVKRTGEKVFLECVQDMDHENMFWYRQDPGLGLRLIYFSYDVKMKEKGDIPEGYSVSREKKERFSLILESASTNQTSMYLCASSGNSQPQHFGDGTRLSIL.

On this clone: One end of the junction varies from germline; a read error may be responsible. The same CDR3 can be traced to other DNA sequences in this sample. The chain couples TRBV5-4 to TRBJ2-1; 10 bases map to TRBD2. CDR3 length equals 15 residues. Germline V gene sequence: CDR1 SGHNT, CDR2 YYREEE (reference sequence). The CDR3 protein is CASSQGLASHNEQFF. CDR3 coding DNA: TGTGCCAGCAGCCAGGGACTAGCGAGCCACAATGAGCAATTCTTC.

The table lists this clone with a few counts. This chain joins TRBV6-2 or TRBV6-3 and TRBJ1-1; the D gene is possibly TRBD1 (6 bases). Germline V lookup: CDR1 MNHEY, CDR2 SVGEGT. CDR3 size: 15 residues. Trimming pared 0 bases from V and 2 bases from J, leaving 10 bases between. The CDR3, as DNA: TGTGCCAGCAGTTACTCACACAGGGCCAACACTGAAGCTTTCTTT. Its translation: CASSYSHRANTEAFF.

The chain combines TRBV19 with TRBJ1-1; TRBD1 aligns across 10 bases. Germline CDR1 LNHDA, CDR2 SQIVND (reference sequence). CDR3 length: 16 amino acids. V lost 1 base, J lost 4 bases, and 6 bases stayed unmatched. The CDR3 reads CASSIGGTGATTEAFF. For the CDR3, the DNA is TGTGCCAGTAGTATAGGTGGGACAGGGGCCACCACTGAAGCTTTCTTT.

This clone was picked up one time. The chain combines TRBV6-6 with TRBJ1-1; perhaps TRBD1 as D (6 bases). Germline loops: CDR1 MNHNY, CDR2 SVGAGI (reference sequence). The CDR3 totals 12 residues. The V end lost 8 bases, the J end lost 3 bases, and 10 bases lay between the germline ends. The CDR3 DNA follows: TGTGCCAGCCGGGAGGGGGACACTGAAGCTTTCTTT. This codes for CASREGDTEAFF.

The chain recombines TRBV3-1 (or the pseudogene TRBV3-2) with TRBJ2-3, with TRBD1 matching over 8 bases. CDR1 and CDR2 from the germline V gene are LGHDT and YNNKEL (reference sequence). V shed 0 bases, J shed 5 bases, and the junction held 10 bases outside the gene matches. The CDR3 contains 17 residues. This CDR3 is CASSQDLGGQGQDTQYF. CDR3 sequence (DNA): TGTGCCAGCAGCCAAGATCTCGGAGGACAGGGTCAAGATACGCAGTATTTT.

The chain joins TRBV9 to TRBJ2-7; 9 bases are a match to TRBD2. The germline V gene encodes CDR1 SGDLS and CDR2 YYNGEE. The CDR3 contains 14 residues. Losses at the gene ends were 0 bases for V and 10 bases for J; bases not matched to a gene: 8. CDR3 DNA: TGTGCCAGCAGCGTAGCTAGGGTAGCGGGAGTCCAGTACTTC. Translation gives CASSVARVAGVQYF.

The chain recombines TRBV6-2 or TRBV6-3 with TRBJ1-1; TRBD1 matches 10 bases. Germline CDR1 and CDR2: MNHEY and SVGEGT. The CDR3 has 14 residues. V dropped 6 bases and J dropped 5; count of bases not matched to a gene: 6. The CDR3 coding sequence is TGTGCCAGCAGCCGACAGGGGGCGTTGACTGAAGCTTTCTTT. Residues: CASSRQGALTEAFF.

This chain uses TRBV7-2 with TRBJ1-5; perhaps TRBD1 as D (6 bases). The germline V and J ends were trimmed by 2 bases and 7 bases, with 12 bases remaining between them. The CDR3 runs 14 residues. The germline V gene encodes CDR1 SGHTA and CDR2 FQGNSA. CDR3 DNA: TGTGCCAGCAGCTTACAGCAGGGGTTCCAGCCCCAGCATTTT. It translates to CASSLQQGFQPQHF.

The V gene is TRBV7-3, the J gene TRBJ2-3; D remains ambiguous. The germline gives CDR1 SGHTA, CDR2 FQGTGA. V was cut by 4 bases and J by 4 bases, with 9 bases left in between. The CDR3 is 13 amino acids. In DNA, the CDR3 is TGTGCCAGCAGCTCCCGCACGGCAGATACGCAGTATTTT. Residues: CASSSRTADTQYF.

The genes are TRBV5-1 and TRBJ2-5, with TRBD2 matching 9 bases. Germline lookup yields CDR1 SGHRS and CDR2 YFSETQ. The CDR3 covers 14 residues. V lost 4 bases and J lost 4; bases outside the gene matches: 5. CDR3 DNA: TGCGCCAGCAGCCTGGGGACTAGCTTAGAGACCCAGTACTTC. Protein sequence: CASSLGTSLETQYF.

The gene calls are TRBV7-9 and TRBJ1-1; D unclear. Looked up from germline, CDR1 is SEHNR and CDR2 is FQNEAQ (reference sequence). The CDR3 is 13 amino acids. Trimming stripped 7 bases from V and 2 bases from J, with 11 bases between. The CDR3 nucleotides are TGTGCCAGCACCCTTCAGGCCAACACTGAAGCTTTCTTT. This gives the protein CASTLQANTEAFF.

V gene TRBV6-5 combines with J gene TRBJ2-7, with TRBD2 as a possible D gene (6 bases). Looked up from germline, CDR1 is MNHEY and CDR2 is SVGAGI. Trimming pared 7 bases from V and 1 base from J, leaving 14 bases between. This CDR3 is 14 amino acids long. CDR3 loop: CASIHPDYSYEQYF. CDR3 sequence (DNA): TGTGCCAGCATCCACCCGGACTATTCCTACGAGCAGTACTTC.

The chain recombines TRBV5-1 with TRBJ2-7; TRBD2 aligns across 13 bases. The CDR3 consists of 16 residues. With V trimmed by 4 bases and J by 4 bases, 8 bases remained unmatched. In germline, CDR1 is SGHRS, CDR2 YFSETQ. The CDR3 sequence: CASSQGTSGETYEQYF. The DNA for the CDR3 is TGCGCCAGCAGCCAAGGGACTAGCGGGGAGACATACGAGCAGTACTTC.

The chain joins TRBV7-9 to TRBJ2-3, with 7 bases that match TRBD1. Trimming at V came to 1 base and at J to 0 bases, leaving 4 bases not matched to a gene. The CDR3 is made up of 16 amino acids. Per germline, CDR1 SEHNR and CDR2 FQNEAQ (reference sequence). CDR3 sequence: CASSLGLQGSTDTQYF. Written as DNA, the CDR3 is TGTGCCAGCAGCTTAGGTTTACAGGGGAGCACAGATACGCAGTATTTT. The full variable domain, its missing parts supplied by reference TRBV7-9 and TRBJ2-3, is DTGVSQNPRHKITKRGQNVTFRCDPISEHNRLYWYRQTLGQGPEFLTYFQNEAQLEKSRLLSDRFSAERPKGSFSTLEIQRTEQGDSAMYLCASSLGLQGSTDTQYFGPGTRLTVL.

The chain links TRBV10-2 to TRBJ2-7, with TRBD1 matching over 10 bases. The J segment lost 4 bases and the V segment lost 7 bases, leaving 7 bases of the junction unmatched. CDR1 WSHSY and CDR2 SAAADI come from the germline V gene. This CDR3 has 14 amino acids. CDR3 bases: TGCGCCAGCACCGAGACAGGGGGCGTTTACGAGCAGTACTTC. Translating it yields CASTETGGVYEQYF.

This rearrangement joins TRBV11-2 to TRBJ2-7; 7 nucleotides line up with TRBD1. V was clipped by 4 bases and J by 6 bases; unmatched bases: 9. This CDR3 comprises 14 residues. CDR1 is SGHAT, CDR2 FQNNGV, per germline. Here the CDR3 DNA reads TGTGCCAGCAGCTCCCCCAGGGGGACCCTCGAGCAGTACTTC. It yields the protein CASSSPRGTLEQYF.

This rearrangement joins TRBV7-3 to TRBJ2-3, with TRBD1 as a possible D gene (6 bases). The CDR3 totals 13 residues. With 0 bases removed from V and 7 bases from J, the gap between germline ends came to 8 bases. Germline assignment: CDR1 SGHTA and CDR2 FQGTGA. CDR3 in amino acids: CASSLTGAYTQYF. CDR3 bases: TGTGCCAGCAGCTTAACGGGGGCCTATACGCAGTATTTT.

The V and J genes are TRBV24-1 and TRBJ2-7; 12 bases map to TRBD2. From germline, CDR1 is KGHDR and CDR2 SFDVKD. The CDR3 is 14 amino acids. V lost 5 bases and J lost 7; bases outside the gene matches: 5. CDR3 in DNA: TGTGCCACCAGTGGACTAGCGGGAGAGGGTGAGCAGTACTTC. It translates to CATSGLAGEGEQYF.

Of note for this clone: In the same sample, other DNA sequences code for this CDR3. J is TRBJ2-7 and V is TRBV4-3; 7 bases align to TRBD1. Trimming at V came to 1 base and at J to 4 bases, leaving 1 base not matched to a gene. The CDR3 sequence is 13 residues long. The germline CDR1 and CDR2 sequences are LGHNA and YSLEER. CDR3 coding DNA: TGCGCCAGCAGCCAAGGGACAGGTTACGAGCAGTACTTC. It codes for CASSQGTGYEQYF.

The J gene is TRBJ2-5, the V gene TRBV30; 7 bases fit TRBD1. The CDR3 extends over 11 amino acids. J gave up 7 bases and V 8 bases, and 7 bases lay outside the gene matches. Germline-derived CDR1 and CDR2 are GTSNPN and SVGIG (reference sequence). The CDR3 sequence: CARSAGGTQYF. The CDR3 nucleotides are TGTGCCCGATCCGCAGGGGGGACCCAGTACTTC.

This sequence joins TRBV11-2 and TRBJ1-6; maybe TRBD1 (5 bases). V was trimmed by 0 bases and J by 6 bases, leaving 12 bases between them. The CDR3 is 16 residues long. The V gene's germline CDR1 is SGHAT and CDR2 FQNNGV. The chain's CDR3 is CASSLEGRAANSPLHF. DNA of the CDR3: TGTGCCAGCAGCTTAGAGGGCAGGGCGGCTAATTCACCCCTCCACTTT.

The rearrangement links TRBV19 to TRBJ2-4, with 13 bases aligning to TRBD2. Germline lookup yields CDR1 LNHDA and CDR2 SQIVND (reference sequence). V lost 3 bases to trimming and J lost 4 bases; unmatched junction nucleotides: 3. The CDR3 is made up of 16 amino acids. This CDR3 is CASSITSGGEKNIQYF. The CDR3, as DNA: TGTGCCAGTAGTATCACTAGCGGGGGGGAGAAAAACATTCAGTACTTC.

This chain joins TRBV30 and TRBJ2-3; TRBD2 agrees at 9 bases. This CDR3 spans 13 amino acids. The V and J ends lost 4 bases and 3 bases, in that order; junction bases with no gene match: 2. Germline loops: CDR1 GTSNPN, CDR2 SVGIG (reference sequence). The CDR3 protein is CAWTTSGTDTQYF. The CDR3 DNA follows: TGTGCCTGGACCACTAGCGGGACAGATACGCAGTATTTT.

As for this clone: The sample contains more than one DNA sequence encoding this CDR3. The rearrangement uses TRBV5-1 and TRBJ1-1; 7 nucleotides align to TRBD1. Germline loops: CDR1 SGHRS, CDR2 YFSETQ. With V trimmed by 2 bases and J by 1 base, 2 bases remained unmatched. The CDR3 is 14 amino acids. In DNA, the CDR3 is TGCGCCAGCAGCTTCACAGGGGCGAACACTGAAGCTTTCTTT. This translates into CASSFTGANTEAFF.